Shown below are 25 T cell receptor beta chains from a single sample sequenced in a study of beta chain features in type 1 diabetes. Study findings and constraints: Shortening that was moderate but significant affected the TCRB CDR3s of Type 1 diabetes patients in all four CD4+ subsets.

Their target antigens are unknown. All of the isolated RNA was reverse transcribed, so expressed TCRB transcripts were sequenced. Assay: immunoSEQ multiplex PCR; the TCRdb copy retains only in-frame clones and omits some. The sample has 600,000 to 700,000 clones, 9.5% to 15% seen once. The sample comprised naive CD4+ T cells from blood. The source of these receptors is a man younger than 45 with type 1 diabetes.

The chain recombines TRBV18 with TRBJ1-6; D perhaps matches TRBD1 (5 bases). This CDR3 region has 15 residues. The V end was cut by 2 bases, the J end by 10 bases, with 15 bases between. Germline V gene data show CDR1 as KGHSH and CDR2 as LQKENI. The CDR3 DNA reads TGTGCCAGCTCACCAGATTCAGGGAGAGGGTCACCCCTCCACTTT. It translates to CASSPDSGRGSPLHF.

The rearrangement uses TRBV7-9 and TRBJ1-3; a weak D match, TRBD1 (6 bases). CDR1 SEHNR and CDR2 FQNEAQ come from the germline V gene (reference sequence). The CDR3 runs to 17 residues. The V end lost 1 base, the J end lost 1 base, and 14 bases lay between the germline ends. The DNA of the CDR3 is TGTGCCAGCAGCTTAGTTCGGGGGCACATATCTGGAAACACCATATATTTT. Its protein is CASSLVRGHISGNTIYF. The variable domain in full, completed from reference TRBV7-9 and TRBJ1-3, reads DTGVSQNPRHKITKRGQNVTFRCDPISEHNRLYWYRQTLGQGPEFLTYFQNEAQLEKSRLLSDRFSAERPKGSFSTLEIQRTEQGDSAMYLCASSLVRGHISGNTIYFGEGSWLTVV.

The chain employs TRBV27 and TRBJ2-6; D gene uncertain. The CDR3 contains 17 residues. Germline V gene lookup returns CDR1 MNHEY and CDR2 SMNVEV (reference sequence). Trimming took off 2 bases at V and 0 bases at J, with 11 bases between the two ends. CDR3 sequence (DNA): TGTGCCAGCAGTTTAGGCGCGGACGGCTCTGGGGCCAACGTCCTGACTTTC. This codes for CASSLGADGSGANVLTF.

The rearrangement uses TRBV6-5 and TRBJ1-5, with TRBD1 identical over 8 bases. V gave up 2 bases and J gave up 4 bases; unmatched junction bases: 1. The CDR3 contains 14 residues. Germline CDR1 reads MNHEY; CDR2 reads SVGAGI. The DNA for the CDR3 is TGTGCCAGCAGTTACGGACAGGGAAATCAGCCCCAGCATTTT. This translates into CASSYGQGNQPQHF.

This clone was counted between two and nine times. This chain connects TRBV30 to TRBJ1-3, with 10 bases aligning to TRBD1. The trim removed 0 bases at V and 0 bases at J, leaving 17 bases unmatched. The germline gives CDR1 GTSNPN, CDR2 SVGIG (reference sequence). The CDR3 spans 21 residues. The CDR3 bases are TGTGCCTGGAGTGTAGTGGGACAGGGGATCCCCCTATCCAGCTCTGGAAACACCATATATTTT. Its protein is CAWSVVGQGIPLSSSGNTIYF.

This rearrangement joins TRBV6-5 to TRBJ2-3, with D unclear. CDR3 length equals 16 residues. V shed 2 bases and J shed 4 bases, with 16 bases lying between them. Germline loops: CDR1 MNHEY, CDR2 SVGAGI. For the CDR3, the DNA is TGTGCCAGCAGTTACGGCCGGCACGTACCGCCAGATACGCAGTATTTT. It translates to CASSYGRHVPPDTQYF.

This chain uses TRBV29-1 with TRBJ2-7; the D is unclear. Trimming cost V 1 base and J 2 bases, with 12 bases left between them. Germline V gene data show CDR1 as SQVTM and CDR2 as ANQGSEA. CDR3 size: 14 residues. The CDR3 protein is CSVEGTSNPYEQYF. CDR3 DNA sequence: TGCAGCGTTGAAGGGACCTCGAACCCCTACGAGCAGTACTTC.

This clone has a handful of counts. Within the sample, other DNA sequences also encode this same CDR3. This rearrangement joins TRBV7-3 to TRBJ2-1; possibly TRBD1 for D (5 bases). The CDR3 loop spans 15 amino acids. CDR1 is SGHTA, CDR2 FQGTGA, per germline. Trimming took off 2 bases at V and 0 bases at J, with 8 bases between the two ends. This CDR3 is CASSLGQGSYNEQFF. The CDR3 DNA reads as TGTGCCAGCAGCTTAGGTCAGGGCTCCTACAATGAGCAGTTCTTC.

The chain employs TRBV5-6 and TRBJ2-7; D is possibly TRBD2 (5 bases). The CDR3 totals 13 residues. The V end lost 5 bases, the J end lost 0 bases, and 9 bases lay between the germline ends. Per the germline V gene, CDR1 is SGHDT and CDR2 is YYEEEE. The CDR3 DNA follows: TGTGCCAGCAGGGACGGGGTCTCCTACGAGCAGTACTTC. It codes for CASRDGVSYEQYF.

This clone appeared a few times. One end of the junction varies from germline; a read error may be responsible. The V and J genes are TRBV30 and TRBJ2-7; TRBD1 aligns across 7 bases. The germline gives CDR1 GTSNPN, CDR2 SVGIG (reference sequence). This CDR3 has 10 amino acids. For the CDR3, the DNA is TGTGCCTGGAGTGTAGGACAGGTTCGCTTC. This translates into CAWSVGQVRF.

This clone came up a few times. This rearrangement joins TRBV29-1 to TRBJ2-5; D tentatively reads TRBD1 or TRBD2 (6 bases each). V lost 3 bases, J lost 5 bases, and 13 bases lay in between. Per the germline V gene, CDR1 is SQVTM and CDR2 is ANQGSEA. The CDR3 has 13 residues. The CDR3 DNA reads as TGCAGCGTTGATCGGGGGCACGGGGAGACCCAGTACTTC. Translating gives CSVDRGHGETQYF.

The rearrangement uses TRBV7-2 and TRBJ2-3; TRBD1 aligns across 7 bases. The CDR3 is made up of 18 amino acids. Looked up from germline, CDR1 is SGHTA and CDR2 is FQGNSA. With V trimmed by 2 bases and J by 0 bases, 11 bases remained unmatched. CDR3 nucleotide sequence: TGTGCCAGCAGCTTAAGGGGGCAGGGGTCGTTCAGCACAGATACGCAGTATTTT. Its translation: CASSLRGQGSFSTDTQYF.

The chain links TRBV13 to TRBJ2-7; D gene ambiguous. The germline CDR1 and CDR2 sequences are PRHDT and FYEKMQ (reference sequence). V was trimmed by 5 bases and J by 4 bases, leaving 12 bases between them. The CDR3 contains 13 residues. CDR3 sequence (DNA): TGTGCCAGCAGCCCCCGGACCGTTTACGAGCAGTACTTC. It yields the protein CASSPRTVYEQYF.

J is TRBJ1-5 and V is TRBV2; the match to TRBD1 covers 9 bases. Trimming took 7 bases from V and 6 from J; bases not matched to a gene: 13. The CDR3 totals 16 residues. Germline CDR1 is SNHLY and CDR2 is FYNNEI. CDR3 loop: CASMEAGQGFGQPQHF. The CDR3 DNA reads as TGTGCCAGCATGGAGGCGGGACAGGGTTTCGGTCAGCCCCAGCATTTT.

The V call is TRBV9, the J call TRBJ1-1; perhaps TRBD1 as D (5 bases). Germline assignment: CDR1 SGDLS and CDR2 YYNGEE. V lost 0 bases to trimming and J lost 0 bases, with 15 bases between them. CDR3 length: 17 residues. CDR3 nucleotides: TGTGCCAGCAGCGTAGGGACCAACCGGGGGGTGAACACTGAAGCTTTCTTT. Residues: CASSVGTNRGVNTEAFF.

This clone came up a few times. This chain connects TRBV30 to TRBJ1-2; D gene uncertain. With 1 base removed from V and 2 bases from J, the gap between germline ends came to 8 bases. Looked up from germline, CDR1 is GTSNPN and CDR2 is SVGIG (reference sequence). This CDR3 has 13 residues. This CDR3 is CAWSGIGNYGYTF. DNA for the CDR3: TGTGCCTGGAGTGGGATAGGGAACTATGGCTACACCTTC.

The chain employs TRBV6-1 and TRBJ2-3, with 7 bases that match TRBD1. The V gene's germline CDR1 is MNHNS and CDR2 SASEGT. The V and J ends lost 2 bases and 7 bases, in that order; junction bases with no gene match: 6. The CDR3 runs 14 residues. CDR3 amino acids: CASSEPGDRNTQYF. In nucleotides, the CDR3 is TGTGCCAGCAGTGAACCTGGGGACAGAAATACGCAGTATTTT.

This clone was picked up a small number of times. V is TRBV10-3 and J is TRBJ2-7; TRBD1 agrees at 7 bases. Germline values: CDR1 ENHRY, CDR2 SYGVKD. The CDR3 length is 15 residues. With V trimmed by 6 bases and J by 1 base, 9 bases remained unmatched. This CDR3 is CAISRPGTESYEQYF. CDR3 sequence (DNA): TGTGCCATCAGCCGCCCCGGGACAGAGTCCTACGAGCAGTACTTC.

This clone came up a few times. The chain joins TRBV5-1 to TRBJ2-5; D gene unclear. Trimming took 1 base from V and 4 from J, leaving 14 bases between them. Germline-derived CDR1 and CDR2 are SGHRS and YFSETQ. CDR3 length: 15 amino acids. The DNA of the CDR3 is TGCGCCAGCAGCTTGACGACTGTAGCAGGAGAGACCCAGTACTTC. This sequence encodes CASSLTTVAGETQYF. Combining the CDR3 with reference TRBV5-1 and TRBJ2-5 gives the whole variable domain KAGVTQTPRYLIKTRGQQVTLSCSPISGHRSVSWYQQTPGQGLQFLFEYFSETQRNKGNFPGRFSGRQFSNSRSEMNVSTLELGDSALYLCASSLTTVAGETQYFGPGTRLLVL.

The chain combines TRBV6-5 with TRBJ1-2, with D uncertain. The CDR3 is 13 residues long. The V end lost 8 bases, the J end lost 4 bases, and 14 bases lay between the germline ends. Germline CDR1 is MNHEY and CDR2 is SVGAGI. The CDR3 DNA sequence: TGTGCCAGCCTTAGTCGGTCAGGCTATGGCTACACCTTC. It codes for CASLSRSGYGYTF.

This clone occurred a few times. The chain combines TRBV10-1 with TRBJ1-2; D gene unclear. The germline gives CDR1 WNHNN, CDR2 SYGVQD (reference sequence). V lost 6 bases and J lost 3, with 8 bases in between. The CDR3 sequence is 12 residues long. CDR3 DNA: TGCGCCAGCAGCCAGCGCTACTATGGCTACACCTTC. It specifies CASSQRYYGYTF.

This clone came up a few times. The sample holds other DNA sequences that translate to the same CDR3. Here the CDR3 DNA reads TGTGCCAGCAGCTTAGTCTCCTATGGCTACACCTTC. Amino acid sequence: CASSLVSYGYTF. The chain employs TRBV7-2 and TRBJ1-2; no clear D. The V and J ends lost 1 base and 4 bases respectively, with 4 bases between them. In germline, CDR1 is SGHTA, CDR2 FQGNSA. The length of the CDR3 is 12 residues.

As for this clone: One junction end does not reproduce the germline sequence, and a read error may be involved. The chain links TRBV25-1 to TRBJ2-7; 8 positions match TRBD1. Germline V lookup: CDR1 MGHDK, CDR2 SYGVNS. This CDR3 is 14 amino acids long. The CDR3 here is CTSSDRGPGYEQYF. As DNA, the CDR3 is TGTACCAGCAGTGACAGGGGCCCAGGCTACGAGCAGTACTTC.

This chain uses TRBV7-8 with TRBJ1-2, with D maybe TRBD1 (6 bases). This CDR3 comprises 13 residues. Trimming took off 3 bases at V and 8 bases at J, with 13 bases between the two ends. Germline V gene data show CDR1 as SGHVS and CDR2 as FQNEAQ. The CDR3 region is CASSLAGARGYTF. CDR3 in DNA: TGTGCCAGCAGCTTGGCAGGGGCGCGGGGCTACACCTTC.

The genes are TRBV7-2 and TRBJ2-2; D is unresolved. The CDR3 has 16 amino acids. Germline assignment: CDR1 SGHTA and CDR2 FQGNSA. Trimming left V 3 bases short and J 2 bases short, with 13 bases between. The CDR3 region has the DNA TGTGCCAGCAGCTTCGGGTTTGGGCGTAACACCGGGGAGCTGTTTTTT. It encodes CASSFGFGRNTGELFF.